These 27 T cell receptor beta chains originate from one sample sequenced in a study of blood T cell repertoires in COVID-19. The method was immunoSEQ multiplex PCR; TCRdb's version includes in-frame clones alone and lacks a portion of them. The table has 200,000 to 250,000 clones, around 84% seen once. Input material: peripheral blood. These receptors were collected from a woman older than 75 with COVID-19, enrolled during active disease.

The chain links TRBV6-2 or TRBV6-3 to TRBJ2-5, with D uncertain. Trimming removed 3 bases at V and 4 bases at J, with 6 bases between. Looked up from germline, CDR1 is MNHEY and CDR2 is SVGEGT. This CDR3 region has 12 residues. CDR3 in DNA: TGTGCCAGCAGTTATCCCGGAGAGACCCAGTACTTC. Protein: CASSYPGETQYF.

Note on this clone: The sample has other DNA sequences that encode this CDR3 too. The chain employs TRBV6-1 and TRBJ2-7; TRBD1 matches 10 bases. The CDR3 length is 15 residues. Germline V gives CDR1 MNHNS, CDR2 SASEGT. V shed 3 bases, J shed 0 bases, and the junction held 2 bases outside the gene matches. Here the CDR3 reads CASSDRTGGSYEQYV. CDR3 nucleotide sequence: TGTGCCAGCAGTGACCGGACAGGGGGCTCCTACGAGCAGTACGTC.

This rearrangement joins TRBV3-1 (or the pseudogene TRBV3-2) to TRBJ1-2; D is possibly TRBD1 (5 bases). V lost 1 base, J lost 4 bases, and 10 bases lay in between. There are 14 residues in the CDR3. CDR1 and CDR2 (germline): LGHDT, YNNKEL (reference sequence). This CDR3 is CASSQGGGSYGYTF. The CDR3 DNA reads TGTGCCAGCAGCCAAGGGGGGGGTAGCTATGGCTACACCTTC.

This clone was seen a handful of times. The CDR3 protein is CASSTGQGGYTEAFF. The CDR3 nucleotides read TGCGCCAGCAGCACCGGACAGGGTGGATACACTGAAGCTTTCTTT. This chain joins TRBV5-1 and TRBJ1-1, with 8 nucleotides matching TRBD1. This CDR3 has 15 residues. V trimming: 4 bases; J trimming: 3 bases; junction bases outside the gene matches: 8. The germline V gene encodes CDR1 SGHRS and CDR2 YFSETQ.

The V gene is TRBV5-1, the J gene TRBJ1-1; TRBD1 aligns across 7 bases. This CDR3 region has 16 residues. V gave up 0 bases and J gave up 1 base; unmatched junction bases: 6. Germline values: CDR1 SGHRS, CDR2 YFSETQ. CDR3 DNA: TGCGCCAGCAGCTTGGAAGGAAGGACAGGGAACACTGAAGCTTTCTTT. The encoded protein is CASSLEGRTGNTEAFF.

The chain couples TRBV11-2 to TRBJ1-1, with unresolved D. This CDR3 has 15 amino acids. Per germline, CDR1 SGHAT and CDR2 FQNNGV. The germline V and J ends were trimmed by 1 base and 2 bases, with 11 bases remaining between them. CDR3 sequence reads: CASSLASQLNTEAFF. DNA of the CDR3: TGTGCCAGCAGCTTAGCGAGTCAACTTAACACTGAAGCTTTCTTT.

This clone showed up just a few times. The chain joins TRBV6-5 to TRBJ1-1; 7 nucleotides match TRBD1. Germline trimming cut 7 bases from V and 5 bases from J; bases unmatched to any gene: 10. Germline CDR1 MNHEY, CDR2 SVGAGI. This CDR3 has 14 residues. CDR3 region: CASNPTGRRTEAFF. The CDR3 nucleotides are TGTGCCAGCAACCCGACAGGGCGGAGGACTGAAGCTTTCTTT.

This clone was picked up a small number of times. The sample has other DNA sequences that encode this CDR3 too. This chain joins TRBV28 and TRBJ1-2, with 9 bases fitting TRBD1. There are 12 residues in the CDR3. Germline V gene data show CDR1 as MDHEN and CDR2 as SYDVKM. V lost 6 bases, J lost 5 bases, and 1 base stayed unmatched. The CDR3 DNA sequence: TGTGCCAGCAGCGGGACAGGGTATGGCTACACCTTC. It is translated as CASSGTGYGYTF.

This chain joins TRBV19 and TRBJ1-6, with a tentative D call TRBD1 (5 bases). V was cut by 2 bases and J by 10 bases, with 15 bases left in between. Germline CDR1 is LNHDA and CDR2 is SQIVND (reference sequence). The CDR3 loop spans 15 amino acids. DNA for the CDR3: TGTGCCAGTAGTATAATGACCGGGGGTACCTCACCCCTCCACTTT. Translated: CASSIMTGGTSPLHF.

This chain connects TRBV7-3 to TRBJ2-3, with D maybe TRBD1 (6 bases). The V gene lost 5 bases and the J gene lost 1 base, with 10 bases spanning the gap. Germline values: CDR1 SGHTA, CDR2 FQGTGA. The CDR3 is 14 residues long. CDR3 sequence reads: CASSPGARTDTQYF. As DNA, the CDR3 is TGTGCCAGCAGCCCAGGGGCGCGCACAGATACGCAGTATTTT.

This chain joins TRBV5-1 and TRBJ1-2, with no clear D. Deletions cut 0 bases from V and 1 base from J, with 10 bases between. Germline loops: CDR1 SGHRS, CDR2 YFSETQ. The CDR3 totals 15 residues. The DNA for the CDR3 is TGCGCCAGCAGCTTGGGGGGAGAGGGTAACTATGGCTACACCTTC. Protein: CASSLGGEGNYGYTF.

The gene calls are TRBV6-5 and TRBJ2-5; 12 bases fit TRBD2. The germline CDR1 and CDR2 sequences are MNHEY and SVGAGI. V trimming: 4 bases; J trimming: 5 bases; junction bases outside the gene matches: 8. CDR3 length: 16 amino acids. The CDR3 DNA reads as TGTGCCAGCAGTTTCCCCCGGACTAGCGGGGCTGAGACCCAGTACTTC. Translating it yields CASSFPRTSGAETQYF.

The gene calls are TRBV27 and TRBJ1-2; TRBD1 aligns across 8 bases. V dropped 4 bases and J dropped 5; count of bases not matched to a gene: 6. Germline CDR1 reads MNHEY; CDR2 reads SMNVEV (reference sequence). This CDR3 contains 14 residues. The CDR3 DNA is TGTGCCAGCAGTTCCAGGACAGGGCAGTATGGCTACACCTTC. Its translation: CASSSRTGQYGYTF.

J is TRBJ2-3 and V is TRBV5-1; D perhaps matches TRBD1 (6 bases). CDR1 and CDR2 from the germline V gene are SGHRS and YFSETQ. The CDR3 spans 17 residues. V was clipped by 3 bases and J by 1 base, with 18 bases between them. The CDR3 nucleotides are TGCGCCAGCAGCTGGGGGCCAGGGCAGCCCGGCACAGATACGCAGTATTTT. Translating it yields CASSWGPGQPGTDTQYF.

This chain uses TRBV7-9 with TRBJ1-1, with unresolved D. This CDR3 is 13 amino acids long. CDR1 SEHNR and CDR2 FQNEAQ come from the germline V gene (reference sequence). Trimming took 2 bases from V and 2 from J, leaving 6 bases between them. CDR3 amino acids: CASSLSLNTEAFF. CDR3 nucleotides: TGTGCCAGCAGCTTAAGCTTAAACACTGAAGCTTTCTTT.

This clone was observed once. V is TRBV29-1 and J is TRBJ2-1, with TRBD2 as a possible D gene (7 bases). Trimming took off 3 bases at V and 4 bases at J, with 10 bases between the two ends. Germline CDR1 is SQVTM and CDR2 is ANQGSEA. The CDR3 runs to 13 residues. The CDR3 bases are TGCAGCGTTGACGCGGGGGCTTACAATGAGCAGTTCTTC. Translating gives CSVDAGAYNEQFF.

The J gene is TRBJ1-1, the V gene TRBV21-1; the D call TRBD1 from the table was never checked on the DNA. TRBV21-1 is marked as a pseudogene. The CDR3 contains 14 residues. In DNA form, the CDR3 reads TGTGCCAGCAGCCCCGATTGGCCGAACACTGAAGCTTTCTTT. Translating it yields CASSPDWPNTEAFF.

The V call is TRBV7-2, the J call TRBJ2-3, with TRBD2 identical over 10 bases. This CDR3 contains 18 residues. CDR1 and CDR2 (germline): SGHTA, FQGNSA. The V and J ends lost 3 bases and 7 bases, in that order; junction bases with no gene match: 16. The DNA for the CDR3 is TGTGCCAGCAGCTTGGCGGCTAGCGGGGGTTTTCCTCCCTATACGCAGTATTTT. This sequence encodes CASSLAASGGFPPYTQYF.

The chain is built from TRBV11-3 and TRBJ2-1; tentatively, D is TRBD1 (6 bases). This CDR3 spans 12 amino acids. Germline CDR1 SGHNT, CDR2 YENEEA. Trimming stripped 5 bases from V and 7 bases from J, with 9 bases between. The CDR3 DNA follows: TGTGCCAGCAGCCCTGGGACAAATGAGCAGTTCTTC. Translated, it gives CASSPGTNEQFF.

The CDR3 region has the DNA TGTGCCAGCAGTTTTGCCCAGCGTGAGCAGTTCTTC. Its translation is CASSFAQREQFF. This chain connects TRBV28 to TRBJ2-1, with D unresolved. CDR1 is MDHEN, CDR2 SYDVKM, per germline. This CDR3 spans 12 amino acids. Between the trimmed V and J ends, which lost 3 bases and 9 bases, there was a span of 9 bases.

The CDR3 DNA sequence: TGTGCCAGCAGACGACAGGGTTATAGTGAAAAACTGTTTTTT. Its protein is CASRRQGYSEKLFF. The chain uses TRBV6-5 and TRBJ1-4; TRBD1 aligns across 7 bases. Germline-derived CDR1 and CDR2 are MNHEY and SVGAGI. This CDR3 contains 14 residues. Unmatched junction bases numbered 8, after V lost 6 bases and J lost 7 bases.

This chain links TRBV5-1 with TRBJ1-2; tentative D call: TRBD1 (5 bases). The CDR3 is made up of 13 amino acids. The germline CDR1 and CDR2 sequences are SGHRS and YFSETQ. Trimming left V 4 bases short and J 6 bases short, with 13 bases between. The CDR3 region has the DNA TGCGCCAGCAGCAGTCAGGGATCGGATGGCTACACCTTC. Translation: CASSSQGSDGYTF.

This chain uses TRBV19 with TRBJ2-7; D not certain. Trimming took off 3 bases at V and 5 bases at J, with 8 bases between the two ends. Germline-derived CDR1 and CDR2 are LNHDA and SQIVND (reference sequence). CDR3 length: 12 residues. Written as DNA, the CDR3 is TGTGCCAGTAGTATCGGGTTTAACGAGCAGTACTTC. Translation gives CASSIGFNEQYF.

As to this clone: Within the sample, other DNA sequences also encode this same CDR3. The chain couples TRBV7-3 to TRBJ2-5; 10 bases are a match to TRBD2. The CDR3 extends over 15 amino acids. The germline V gene encodes CDR1 SGHTA and CDR2 FQGTGA. The junction had 1 base not matched to a gene; V was cut back by 2 bases and J by 1 base. CDR3 nucleotides: TGTGCCAGCAGCTTACTAGCGGGGGCCCAAGAGACCCAGTACTTC. It codes for CASSLLAGAQETQYF.

This chain joins TRBV5-4 and TRBJ2-7, with 7 bases fitting TRBD1. CDR1 is SGHNT and CDR2 is YYREEE in the germline V gene (reference sequence). The V and J ends lost 4 bases and 4 bases, in that order; junction bases with no gene match: 11. The CDR3 loop spans 15 amino acids. The CDR3 protein is CASSTFTGAGYEQYF. For the CDR3, the DNA is TGTGCCAGCAGCACCTTCACAGGGGCCGGTTACGAGCAGTACTTC.

The chain joins TRBV5-6 to TRBJ1-5; a possible D gene is TRBD1 (6 bases). This CDR3 contains 14 residues. The germline V gene encodes CDR1 SGHDT and CDR2 YYEEEE. Deletions cut 0 bases from V and 3 bases from J, with 7 bases between. This CDR3 reads CASSLGTVNQPQHF. Written as DNA, the CDR3 is TGTGCCAGCAGCTTGGGGACAGTCAATCAGCCCCAGCATTTT. Using reference TRBV5-6 and TRBJ1-5 for the parts outside the CDR3, the full variable domain is DAGVTQSPTHLIKTRGQQVTLRCSPKSGHDTVSWYQQALGQGPQFIFQYYEEEERQRGNFPDRFSGHQFPNYSSELNVNALLLGDSALYLCASSLGTVNQPQHFGDGTRLSIL.

The chain joins TRBV5-1 to TRBJ1-2, with 7 nucleotides matching TRBD1. J was trimmed by 2 bases and V by 3 bases; bases with no gene match: 4. The length of the CDR3 is 14 residues. Germline V gene sequence: CDR1 SGHRS, CDR2 YFSETQ. As DNA, the CDR3 is TGCGCCAGCAGCTCTGGGGGACAGAACTATGGCTACACCTTC. Its translation: CASSSGGQNYGYTF.